The clone carrying this TCR beta chain was observed a few times. These data come from a study of blood T cell repertoires in COVID-19. In the study overall: Samples taken during acute and convalescent COVID-19 were collected in the United States, Italy and Spain. T cells, B-cell-depleted T cells, or PBMCs provided the cDNA or gDNA that served as material.

Germline lookup yields CDR1 SGDLS and CDR2 YYNGEE. The CDR3 is made up of 16 amino acids. The V end lost 0 bases, the J end lost 0 bases, and 13 bases lay between the germline ends. Study processing details: How many nucleated cells were present was estimated from reference gene primer amplification. This table comes from immunoSEQ multiplex PCR, and its TCRdb copy is limited to in-frame clones, with some not included. The V and J calls and the clone size are those of that table, but D and trimming were determined from the DNA. The sample includes roughly 100,000 clones, 70% to 90% seen only once; the top ten take 2% to 2.5%.

Sequences were obtained from peripheral blood. J is TRBJ2-7 and V is TRBV9; D perhaps matches TRBD2 (7 bases). The source is a man over 45 with active COVID-19. CDR3 sequence (DNA): TGTGCCAGCAGCGTAGCTGGCGGGGGCTTCTCCTACGAGCAGTACTTC. It specifies CASSVAGGGFSYEQYF.